A selection of T cell receptor beta chains follows, all from one sample in a study of sequential checkpoint blockade in melanoma. Sequenced by immunoSEQ multiplex PCR; TCRdb stores in-frame clones only, minus some. In the table there are about 12,000 clones, over 20% of which are singletons. The sample in question was tumor tissue (inferred from file names), obtained from a patient given nivolumab and ipilimumab in sequence. The source of these receptors is a human donor with melanoma. The CDR3 runs from the conserved cysteine through the conserved F or W.

j_call cdr3_length v_call cdr3_aa
TRBJ2-2 17 TRBV19 CASSRLAASGNTGELFF
TRBJ2-2 16 TRBV16 CASSQSGYLGTGELFF
TRBJ2-7 19 TRBV14 CASSQEAGEKTIDSYEQYF
TRBJ1-2 14 TRBV19 CASSLHDRGFFGTF
TRBJ2-1 14 TRBV12-5 CASGLAGDNNEQFF
TRBJ2-3 15 TRBV6-8 CASSGEGAGGHTQYF
TRBJ2-1 13 TRBV12-5 CASGFARDNEQFF
TRBJ1-6 15 TRBV6-8 CASSYRDGGNSPLHF
TRBJ1-1 12 TRBV6-8 CASKGRTGEAFF
TRBJ2-1 12 TRBV9 CASSLGNDEQFF
TRBJ2-3 13 TRBV6-8 CASRAGQPNTQYF
TRBJ1-2 12 TRBV19 CASSLKGDGYTF
TRBJ2-3 14 TRBV28 CASIAGGGTDTQYF
TRBJ2-3 15 TRBV11-3 CASSLRAFGADTQYF
TRBJ2-3 14 TRBV11-3 CASSLTGRADTQYF
TRBJ2-5 14 TRBV9 CASSVGGIEGTQYF
TRBJ2-3 15 TRBV11-3 CASSQVQGSTDTQYF
TRBJ2-2 16 TRBV9 CASSAPGQGDTGELFF
TRBJ2-3 14 TRBV6-8 CASMGLAVTDTQYF
TRBJ2-1 17 TRBV12-2 CATLVDGTQSSYNEQFF
TRBJ2-5 15 TRBV9 CASSVEGAIGETQYF
TRBJ2-5 14 TRBV11-3 CASSSREGLETQYF
TRBJ1-5 13 TRBV29-1 CSVKGEGNQPQHF
TRBJ2-1 12 TRBV9 CASSVDGNEQFF
TRBJ1-1 12 TRBV6-8 CASRSQGDEAFF
TRBJ1-5 13 TRBV28 CASSYPLVQPQHF
TRBJ2-5 13 TRBV6-8 CAIRNDRAETQYF
TRBJ1-4 13 TRBV29-1 CSVSKQVNEKLFF
TRBJ1-1 14 TRBV19 CASSMSMTGTEAFF
TRBJ1-2 15 TRBV12-5 CASQPQATGNFGYTF
TRBJ1-2 14 TRBV28 CASSLLTGIEGYTF
TRBJ2-1 16 TRBV11-3 CASSLGWTGGNNEQFF
TRBJ1-1 13 TRBV6-8 CASSYVGGTEAFF
TRBJ1-1 14 TRBV28 CASSFYGLGTEAFF
TRBJ1-2 13 TRBV19 CASSIGADYGYTF
TRBJ1-1 14 TRBV11-3 CASSSNWDGNEAFF
TRBJ1-4 14 TRBV28 CASSFRGLDEKLFF
TRBJ1-1 14 TRBV28 CASMRTTENTEAFF
TRBJ1-5 15 TRBV7-1 CASSLAGRGNQPQHF
TRBJ1-2 15 TRBV15 CATSRVTDPRYGYTF
TRBJ1-2 14 TRBV14 CASSQGSRAGGYTF
TRBJ2-5 14 TRBV9 CASSDLAGPLGQYF
TRBJ2-7 12 TRBV6-8 CAIGVARYEQYF
TRBJ1-2 13 TRBV28 CASSFSLYDRPTF
TRBJ2-5 15 TRBV19 CASSIDREPQETQYF
TRBJ1-1 16 TRBV6-1 CASSEAVGGLNTEAFF
TRBJ1-3 16 TRBV11-3 CASSLGGHFSGNTIYF
TRBJ1-5 15 TRBV19 CASRWGALSNQPQHF
TRBJ1-1 14 TRBV9 CASSTTGDGTEAFF
TRBJ2-2 16 TRBV6-8 CASSLRGQANTGELFF
TRBJ2-7 13 TRBV28 CASRPPMAWEQYF